This T cell receptor (beta chain) comes out of a study of regulatory T cells in long-lasting Graves disease. Whole-study context: Graves' patients (newly diagnosed) had been on antithyroid drugs under 3 months.

Stated time point: newly diagnosed GD, antithyroid drugs for less than 3 months. The TCR library used RNA extracted from PBMCs. The guidelines of the American Thyroid Association were the basis for diagnosing Graves' disease. Building of the TCR beta libraries involved iRepertoire HTBI primers and Arm-PCR of CDR3 regions. TCRdb called the multiplex PCR reads again in MiXCR, with one record for every CDR3 protein. The repertoire includes 600,000 to 650,000 distinct CDR3 sequences, about 16% of them detected once, and 15% to 20% sits in the top ten. Findings and limits, study-wide: Persistent Graves' patients showed less TCR diversity than newly diagnosed patients showed.

As to this clonotype: Its antigen is not identified.

The germline gives CDR1 SGHVS, CDR2 FQNEAQ. V lost 5 bases and J 0 bases, leaving 17 bases between the germline ends. This CDR3 spans 17 amino acids. This sample was shared with a second study, whose subject was T cells in Graves' hyperthyroidism and ophthalmopathy. As that study records: Thyroid ultrasound, orbital computed tomography, clinical symptoms, and serum thyroxine and TRAb underpinned diagnoses.

The J gene is TRBJ2-4, the V gene TRBV7-8, with D possibly being TRBD1 (6 bases). The TCR sequence derives from a woman aged 25 to 39 with Graves disease. This specimen was peripheral blood mononuclear cells (PBMCs), taken at new diagnosis, from a patient treated with antithyroid drugs. The CDR3 loop is CASSQGPGQRAKNIQYF. CDR3 DNA sequence: TGTGCCAGCAGCCAAGGTCCGGGACAAAGAGCCAAAAACATTCAGTACTTC.